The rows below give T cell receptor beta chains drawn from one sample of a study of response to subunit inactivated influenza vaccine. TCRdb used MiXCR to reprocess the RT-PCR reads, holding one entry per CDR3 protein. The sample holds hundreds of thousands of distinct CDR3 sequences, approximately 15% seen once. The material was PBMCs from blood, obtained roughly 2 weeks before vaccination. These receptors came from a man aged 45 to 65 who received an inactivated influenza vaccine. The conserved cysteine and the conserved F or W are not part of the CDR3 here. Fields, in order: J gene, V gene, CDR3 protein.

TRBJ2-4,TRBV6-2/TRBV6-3,ASTIEAGVGNIQY
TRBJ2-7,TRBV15,ATSVQGGQAYEQY
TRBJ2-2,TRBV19,ASNWGGGNAGELF
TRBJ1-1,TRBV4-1,ASSQRTGNSPEAF
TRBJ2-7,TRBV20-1,SARRPSGTYEQY
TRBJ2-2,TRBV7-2,ASSRTAAGSGELF
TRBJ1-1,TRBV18,ASSLRQSCF
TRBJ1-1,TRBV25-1,ASSATGLTEAF
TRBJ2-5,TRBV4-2,ASSQVTREGETQY
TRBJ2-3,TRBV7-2,ASSTHRGGDTQY
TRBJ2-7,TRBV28,ASSLLTTPYEQY
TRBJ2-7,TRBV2,ASSSYTGAYEQY
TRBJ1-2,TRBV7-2,ASSLAAPGGYT
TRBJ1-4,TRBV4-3,ASSQDWGLAEKLF
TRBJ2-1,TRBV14,VSSQDQGSGYNEQF
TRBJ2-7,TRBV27,ASSYDRGLSEQY
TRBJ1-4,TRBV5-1,ASSQGQYANEKLF
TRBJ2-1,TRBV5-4,ASNPSGQGRNEQF
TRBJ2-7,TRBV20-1,SALGVGRGIHEQY
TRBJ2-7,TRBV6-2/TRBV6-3,APPGGRGVEQY
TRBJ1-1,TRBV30,AWTSGTGRRNTEAF
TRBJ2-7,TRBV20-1,SAGQGAIGEQY
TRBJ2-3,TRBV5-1,ASSLGTIATDTQY
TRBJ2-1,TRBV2,ASSMQSNEQF
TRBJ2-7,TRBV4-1,ASSQVLARAYEQY
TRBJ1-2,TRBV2,ASGDRANYGYT
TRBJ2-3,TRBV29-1,SVPGLDRPLTDTQY
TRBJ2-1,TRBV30,AWIPGLAVHEQF
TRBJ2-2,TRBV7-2,ASSLPSGGGAGELF
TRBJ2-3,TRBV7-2,ASSYQAGGTDTQY
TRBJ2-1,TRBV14,ASSLRPSVVDNEQF
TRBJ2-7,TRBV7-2,ASSDHDRRVDEQY
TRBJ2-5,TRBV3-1,ASSQERLASQETQY
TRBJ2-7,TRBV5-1,ASSLDTASYEQY
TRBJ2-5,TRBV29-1,SEGTAHGLALQYLKETQY
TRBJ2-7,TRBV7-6,ASSLGPGKGHEQY
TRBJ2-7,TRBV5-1,ASSFGTTSYEQY
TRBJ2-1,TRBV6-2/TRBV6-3,ASGTSGVNEQF
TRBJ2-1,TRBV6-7,ASSYSRQGQNGSYNEQF
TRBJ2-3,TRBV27,ASGWPSGLGTDTQY
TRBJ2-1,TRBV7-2,ASSLYGYNEQF
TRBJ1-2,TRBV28,ASSGIGQGSGYT
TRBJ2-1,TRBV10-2,ASSEWGGFGGYNEQF
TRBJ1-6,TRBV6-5,ASSYPGTGEYNSPLH
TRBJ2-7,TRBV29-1,SVRGDRAHEQY
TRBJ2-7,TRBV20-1,SADGRLRAADEQY